What follows is one T cell receptor (beta chain) and its context. Its antigen is unidentified. A junction boundary mismatches the germline segment, possibly from a read error. The sample comes from a study of breast tumors, draining lymph nodes, adjacent tissues. The study, taken as a whole, reports: Tumor TCR diversity was below lymph nodes but above nontumor tissue.

Samples came from axillary lymph nodes draining the breast cancer. TCRdb reanalysed the multiplex PCR reads using MiXCR and keeps one entry per CDR3 protein. In the table there are about 100,000 distinct CDR3 sequences, 21% of which are singletons. This CDR3 is 14 amino acids long. Germline CDR1 and CDR2: LGHDT and YNNKEL (reference sequence). The TCR was taken from a female donor with breast cancer. Some clones in this sample may be carry-over from other donors' samples. The genes are TRBV3-1 and TRBJ2-7; D remains ambiguous. The sample comprised axillary lymph node tissue. CDR3 amino acids: CASGQYLGFDEQYF. DNA of the CDR3: TGTGCCAGCGGCCAATATTTAGGGTTCGACGAGCAGTACTTC.